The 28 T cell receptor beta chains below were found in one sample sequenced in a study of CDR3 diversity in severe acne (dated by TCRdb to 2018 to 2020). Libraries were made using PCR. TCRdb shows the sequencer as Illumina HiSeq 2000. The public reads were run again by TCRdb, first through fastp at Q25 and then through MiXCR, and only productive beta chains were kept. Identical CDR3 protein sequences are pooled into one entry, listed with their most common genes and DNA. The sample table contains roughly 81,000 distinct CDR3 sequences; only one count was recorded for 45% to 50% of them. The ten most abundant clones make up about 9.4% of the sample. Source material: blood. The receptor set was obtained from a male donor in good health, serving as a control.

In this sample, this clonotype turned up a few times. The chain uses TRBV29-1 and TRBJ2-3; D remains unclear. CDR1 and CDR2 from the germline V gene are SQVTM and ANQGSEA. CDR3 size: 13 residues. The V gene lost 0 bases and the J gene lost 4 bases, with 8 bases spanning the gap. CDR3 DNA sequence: TGCAGCGTTGAAGACAGGTTTCCAGATACGCAGTATTTT. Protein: CSVEDRFPDTQYF.

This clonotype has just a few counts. The CDR3 is CASSEGRGPGANVLTF. The DNA for the CDR3 is TGTGCCAGCAGTGAGGGGAGGGGGCCTGGGGCCAACGTCCTGACTTTC. The V call is TRBV2, the J call TRBJ2-6, with D perhaps assigned TRBD1 or TRBD2 (7 bases each). V dropped 3 bases and J dropped 2 bases, with 11 bases sitting between them. The CDR3 has 16 residues. Germline V gene data show CDR1 as SNHLY and CDR2 as FYNNEI.

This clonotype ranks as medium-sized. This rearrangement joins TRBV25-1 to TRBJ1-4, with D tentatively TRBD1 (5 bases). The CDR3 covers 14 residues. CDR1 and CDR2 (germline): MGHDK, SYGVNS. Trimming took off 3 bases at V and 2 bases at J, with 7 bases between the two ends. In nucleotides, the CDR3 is TGTGCCAGCAGTGACGGACACACTAATGAAAAACTGTTTTTT. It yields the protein CASSDGHTNEKLFF.

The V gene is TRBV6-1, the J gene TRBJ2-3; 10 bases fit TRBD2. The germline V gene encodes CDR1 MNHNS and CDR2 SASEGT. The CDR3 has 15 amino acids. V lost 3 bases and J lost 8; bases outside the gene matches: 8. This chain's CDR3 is CASSEASGSLVTQYF. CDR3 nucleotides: TGTGCCAGCAGTGAGGCTAGCGGGAGTCTCGTTACGCAGTATTTT.

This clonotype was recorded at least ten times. The CDR3 DNA is TGTGCCAGCAGCCGTACCGGGACAGGGTATTACGAGCAGTACTTC. Its protein is CASSRTGTGYYEQYF. This sequence joins TRBV27 and TRBJ2-7; 9 positions agree with TRBD1. The CDR3 has 15 residues. The germline V gene encodes CDR1 MNHEY and CDR2 SMNVEV (reference sequence). Germline trimming cut 6 bases from V and 4 bases from J; bases unmatched to any gene: 10.

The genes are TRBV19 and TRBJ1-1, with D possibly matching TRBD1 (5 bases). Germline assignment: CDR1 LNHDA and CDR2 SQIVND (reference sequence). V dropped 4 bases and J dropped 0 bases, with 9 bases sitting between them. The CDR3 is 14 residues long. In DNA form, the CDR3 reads TGTGCCAGTAGTAAGGGACGGCTGAACACTGAAGCTTTCTTT. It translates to CASSKGRLNTEAFF.

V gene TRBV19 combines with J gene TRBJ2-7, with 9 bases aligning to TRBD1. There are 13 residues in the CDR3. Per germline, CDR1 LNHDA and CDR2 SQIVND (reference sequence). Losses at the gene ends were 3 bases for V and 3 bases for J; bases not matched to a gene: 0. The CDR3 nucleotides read TGTGCCAGTAGTATGGACAGGGGCTACGAGCAGTACTTC. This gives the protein CASSMDRGYEQYF.

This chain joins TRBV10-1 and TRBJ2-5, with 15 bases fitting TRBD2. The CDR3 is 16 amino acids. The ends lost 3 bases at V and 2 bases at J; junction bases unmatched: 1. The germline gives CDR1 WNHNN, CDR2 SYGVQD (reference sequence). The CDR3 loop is CASSEGLAGGQETQYF. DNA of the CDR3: TGCGCCAGCAGTGAAGGACTAGCGGGGGGGCAAGAGACCCAGTACTTC.

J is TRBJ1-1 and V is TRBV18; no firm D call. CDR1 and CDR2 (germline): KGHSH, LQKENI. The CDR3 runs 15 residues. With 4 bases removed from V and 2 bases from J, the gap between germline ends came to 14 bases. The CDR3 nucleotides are TGTGCCAGCTCACAGTATCGGGGTCGAAACACTGAAGCTTTCTTT. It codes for CASSQYRGRNTEAFF.

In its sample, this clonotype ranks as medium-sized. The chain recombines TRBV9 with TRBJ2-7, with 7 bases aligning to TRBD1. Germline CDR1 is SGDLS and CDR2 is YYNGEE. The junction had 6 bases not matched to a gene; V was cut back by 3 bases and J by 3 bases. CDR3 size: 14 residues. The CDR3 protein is CASSAGDSSYEQYF. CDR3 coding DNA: TGTGCCAGCAGCGCTGGGGACAGCAGCTACGAGCAGTACTTC.

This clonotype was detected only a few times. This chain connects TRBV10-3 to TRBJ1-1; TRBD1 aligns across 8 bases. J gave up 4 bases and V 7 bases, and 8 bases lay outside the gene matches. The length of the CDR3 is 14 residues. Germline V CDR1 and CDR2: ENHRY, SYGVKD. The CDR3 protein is CAITPGQGSTEAFF. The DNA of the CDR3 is TGTGCCATCACCCCTGGACAGGGAAGCACTGAAGCTTTCTTT.

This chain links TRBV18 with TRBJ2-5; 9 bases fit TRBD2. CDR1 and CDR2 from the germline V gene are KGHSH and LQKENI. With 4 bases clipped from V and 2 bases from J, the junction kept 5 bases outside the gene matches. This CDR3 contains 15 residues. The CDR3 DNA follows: TGTGCCAGCTCACTCAATAGCGGGGGTCAAGAGACCCAGTACTTC. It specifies CASSLNSGGQETQYF.

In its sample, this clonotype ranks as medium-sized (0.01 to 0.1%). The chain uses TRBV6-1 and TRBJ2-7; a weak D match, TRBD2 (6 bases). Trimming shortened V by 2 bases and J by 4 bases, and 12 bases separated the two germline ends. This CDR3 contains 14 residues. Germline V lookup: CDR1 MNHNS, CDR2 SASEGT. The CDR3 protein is CASSERAEGYEQYF. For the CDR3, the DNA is TGTGCCAGCAGTGAAAGAGCGGAGGGGTACGAGCAGTACTTC.

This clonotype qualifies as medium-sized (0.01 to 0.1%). CDR3 nucleotide sequence: TGTGCCAGCAGCTCCCAGGGGGTAGGGGAGACCCAGTACTTC. The encoded protein is CASSSQGVGETQYF. The chain recombines TRBV7-3 with TRBJ2-5, with 7 bases identical to TRBD1. Germline V gene data show CDR1 as SGHTA and CDR2 as FQGTGA. The CDR3 sequence is 14 residues long. V gave up 4 bases and J gave up 5 bases; unmatched junction bases: 7.

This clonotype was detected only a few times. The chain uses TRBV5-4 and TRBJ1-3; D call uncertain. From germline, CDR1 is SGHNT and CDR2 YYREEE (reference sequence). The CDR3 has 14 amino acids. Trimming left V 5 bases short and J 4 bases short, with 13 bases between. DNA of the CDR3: TGTGCCAGCAGTCTGGGTCCGTCGGGAAACACCATATATTTT. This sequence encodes CASSLGPSGNTIYF.

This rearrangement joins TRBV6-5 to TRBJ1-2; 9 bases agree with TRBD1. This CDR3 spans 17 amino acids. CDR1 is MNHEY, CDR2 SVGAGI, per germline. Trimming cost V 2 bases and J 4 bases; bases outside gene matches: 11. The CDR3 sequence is CASSYTPWTGEIYGYTF. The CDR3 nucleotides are TGTGCCAGCAGTTACACCCCCTGGACAGGGGAGATCTATGGCTACACCTTC.

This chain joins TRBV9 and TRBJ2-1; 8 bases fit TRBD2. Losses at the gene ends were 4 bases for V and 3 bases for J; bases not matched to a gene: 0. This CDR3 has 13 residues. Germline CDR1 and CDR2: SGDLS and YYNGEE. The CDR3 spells CASSLAGYNEQFF. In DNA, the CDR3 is TGTGCCAGCAGCCTAGCGGGCTACAATGAGCAGTTCTTC.

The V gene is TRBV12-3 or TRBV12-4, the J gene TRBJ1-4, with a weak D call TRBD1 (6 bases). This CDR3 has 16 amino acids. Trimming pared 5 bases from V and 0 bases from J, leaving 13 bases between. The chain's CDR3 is CASSRRGMATNEKLFF. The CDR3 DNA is TGTGCCAGCAGTCGCAGGGGCATGGCAACTAATGAAAAACTGTTTTTT.

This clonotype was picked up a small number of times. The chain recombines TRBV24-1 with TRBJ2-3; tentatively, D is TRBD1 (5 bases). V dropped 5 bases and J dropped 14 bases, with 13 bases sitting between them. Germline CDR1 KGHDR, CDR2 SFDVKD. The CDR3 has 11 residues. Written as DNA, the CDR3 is TGTGCCACCAGTGCAACGACAGTCTGGTATTTT. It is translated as CATSATTVWYF.

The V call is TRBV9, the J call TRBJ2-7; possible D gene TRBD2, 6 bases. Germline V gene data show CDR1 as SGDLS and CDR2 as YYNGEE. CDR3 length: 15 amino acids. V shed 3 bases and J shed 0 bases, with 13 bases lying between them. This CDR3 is CASSAGTGSSYEQYF. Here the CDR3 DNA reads TGTGCCAGCAGCGCCGGGACTGGGAGCTCCTACGAGCAGTACTTC.

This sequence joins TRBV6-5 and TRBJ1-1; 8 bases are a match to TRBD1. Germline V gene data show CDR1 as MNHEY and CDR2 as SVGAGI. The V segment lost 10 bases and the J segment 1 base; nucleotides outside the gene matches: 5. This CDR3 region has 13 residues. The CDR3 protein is CATSGTGNTEAFF. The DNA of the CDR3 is TGTGCCACCTCCGGGACAGGGAACACTGAAGCTTTCTTT.

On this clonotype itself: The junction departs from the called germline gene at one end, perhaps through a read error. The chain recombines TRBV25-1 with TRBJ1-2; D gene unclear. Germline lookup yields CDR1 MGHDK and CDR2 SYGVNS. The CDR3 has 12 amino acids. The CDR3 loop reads CASRSEMGSYNF. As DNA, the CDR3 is TGTGCCAGCAGGTCGGAGATGGGAAGCTACAACTTC.

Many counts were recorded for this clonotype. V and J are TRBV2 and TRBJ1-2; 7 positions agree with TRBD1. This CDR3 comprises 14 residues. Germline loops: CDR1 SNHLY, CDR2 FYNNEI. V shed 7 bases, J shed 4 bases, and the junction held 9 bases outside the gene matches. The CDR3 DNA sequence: TGTGCCAGCACTGAGCAGGGGGACTTCTATGGCTACACCTTC. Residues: CASTEQGDFYGYTF.

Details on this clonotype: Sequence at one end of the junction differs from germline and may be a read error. CDR3 region: CVISAVSTETQYF. The CDR3 nucleotides are TGTGTCATCAGTGCAGTAAGTACGGAGACCCAGTACTTC. V gene TRBV10-3 combines with J gene TRBJ2-5, with unresolved D. CDR3 length: 13 residues. Germline V gene lookup returns CDR1 ENHRY and CDR2 SYGVKD.

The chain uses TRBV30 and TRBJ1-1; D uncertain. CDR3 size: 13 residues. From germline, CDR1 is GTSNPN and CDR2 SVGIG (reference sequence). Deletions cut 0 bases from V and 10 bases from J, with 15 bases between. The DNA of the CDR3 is TGTGCCTGGAGTGTTTTGTTTAGGAAGGGAGCTTTCTTT. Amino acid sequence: CAWSVLFRKGAFF.

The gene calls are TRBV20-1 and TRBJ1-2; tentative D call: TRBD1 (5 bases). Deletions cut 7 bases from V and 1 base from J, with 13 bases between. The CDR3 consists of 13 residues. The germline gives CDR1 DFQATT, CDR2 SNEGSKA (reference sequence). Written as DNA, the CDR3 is TGCAGTGAAAGGGGTCCGGATAACTATGGCTACACCTTC. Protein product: CSERGPDNYGYTF.

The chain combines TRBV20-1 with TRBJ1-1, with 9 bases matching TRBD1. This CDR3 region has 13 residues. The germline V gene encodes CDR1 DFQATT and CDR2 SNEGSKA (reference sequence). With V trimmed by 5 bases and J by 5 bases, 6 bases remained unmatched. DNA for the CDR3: TGCAGTGCTGGGAGACAGGGGGGGACTGAAGCTTTCTTT. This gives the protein CSAGRQGGTEAFF.

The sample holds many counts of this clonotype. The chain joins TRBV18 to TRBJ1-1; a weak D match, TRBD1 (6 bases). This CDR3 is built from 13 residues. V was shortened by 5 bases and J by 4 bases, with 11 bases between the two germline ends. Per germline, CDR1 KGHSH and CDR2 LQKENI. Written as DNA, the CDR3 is TGTGCCAGCTCAGGGACCAGGGGCACTGAAGCTTTCTTT. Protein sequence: CASSGTRGTEAFF. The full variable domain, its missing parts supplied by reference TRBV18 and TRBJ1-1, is NAGVMQNPRHLVRRRGQEARLRCSPMKGHSHVYWYRQLPEEGLKFMVYLQKENIIDESGMPKERFSAEFPKEGPSILRIQQVVRGDSAAYFCASSGTRGTEAFFGQGTRLTVV.